These 32 T cell receptor beta chains came from one sample sequenced in a study of molecular identifiers for immune sequencing clone quantification. TCRdb recomputed calls from the PCR reads with MiXCR, one row per CDR3 protein. The sample lists 45,000 to 55,000 distinct CDR3 sequences, roughly 36% occurring once. Material: naive CD8+ T cells from blood, with Jurkat cell RNA spiked in. Subset described: FACS-sorted CD8+CD4-CCR7+CD45RA+ naive T cells. The receptors here all came from a human donor in good health. Some libraries in this study had Jurkat cell RNA spiked in.

In this sample, this clonotype turned up many times. The rearrangement uses TRBV28 and TRBJ1-1; no firm D call. The germline V gene has CDR1 MDHEN and CDR2 SYDVKM. V gave up 6 bases and J gave up 1 base, with 21 bases separating them. The CDR3 consists of 17 residues. The CDR3 nucleotides read TGTGCCAGCAGCCGTCCTCCTCACACAGACACGAACACTGAAGCTTTCTTT. Translated: CASSRPPHTDTNTEAFF.

This clonotype came up many times. V and J are TRBV7-2 and TRBJ2-1, with D possibly called TRBD1 or TRBD2 (5 bases each). Trimming pared 3 bases from V and 8 bases from J, leaving 8 bases between. In germline, CDR1 is SGHTA, CDR2 FQGNSA. The CDR3 is made up of 12 amino acids. CDR3 in DNA: TGTGCCAGCAGCTTTTGGGGGTATGAGCAGTTCTTC. It specifies CASSFWGYEQFF.

This clonotype was recorded many times. The chain joins TRBV7-6 to TRBJ1-5; tentatively, D is TRBD1 (6 bases). V was shortened by 5 bases and J by 4 bases, with 12 bases between the two germline ends. Germline V gene data show CDR1 as SGHVS and CDR2 as FNYEAQ. The CDR3 runs to 14 residues. CDR3 protein: CASSPGRGNQPQHF. The CDR3 nucleotides are TGTGCCAGCAGCCCCGGCAGGGGAAATCAGCCCCAGCATTTT.

Turning to this clonotype: A much larger clone differs by one base, so this may be a read error. V and J are TRBV19 and TRBJ2-1, with 9 bases aligning to TRBD2. The DNA end lines up better with TRBJ2-7; the J call may be wrong. Germline V lookup: CDR1 LNHDA, CDR2 SQIVND (reference sequence). The CDR3 sequence is 13 residues long. The DNA for the CDR3 is TGTGCCAGTAAGTGGACTAGCGACAGTGAGCAGTACTTC. Residues: CASKWTSDSEQYF.

This clonotype was seen repeatedly, ten times or more. This rearrangement joins TRBV7-6 to TRBJ1-1, with 8 bases identical to TRBD1. Germline CDR1 and CDR2: SGHVS and FNYEAQ. This CDR3 has 13 residues. The V and J ends lost 4 bases and 8 bases, in that order; junction bases with no gene match: 6. The CDR3 reads CASSSRGLSEAFF. The CDR3 nucleotides are TGTGCCAGCAGCTCCAGGGGGCTCTCCGAAGCTTTCTTT.

The genes are TRBV5-6 and TRBJ2-3; 11 bases fit TRBD2. The CDR3 is made up of 16 amino acids. Germline lookup yields CDR1 SGHDT and CDR2 YYEEEE. The J segment lost 2 bases and the V segment lost 4 bases, leaving 6 bases of the junction unmatched. The CDR3: CASSPSGRPYTDTQYF. In DNA, the CDR3 is TGTGCCAGCAGCCCTAGCGGGAGGCCCTACACAGATACGCAGTATTTT.

The rearrangement uses TRBV4-3 and TRBJ2-5; D might be TRBD1 (6 bases). The CDR3 has 21 amino acids. Germline-derived CDR1 and CDR2 are LGHNA and YSLEER. The V end lost 0 bases, the J end lost 1 base, and 27 bases lay between the germline ends. The CDR3 protein is CASSQDFGGALDSPTQETQYF. The DNA of the CDR3 is TGCGCCAGCAGCCAAGATTTTGGAGGCGCCTTGGACAGCCCGACCCAAGAGACCCAGTACTTC.

The V and J genes are TRBV15 and TRBJ2-7; D gene unclear. Per germline, CDR1 LNHNV and CDR2 YYDKDF (reference sequence). This CDR3 spans 14 amino acids. Trimming took off 4 bases at V and 0 bases at J, with 10 bases between the two ends. CDR3 nucleotides: TGTGCCACCAGCACTACACAGCCCTCCTACGAGCAGTACTTC. This sequence encodes CATSTTQPSYEQYF.

Comments on this clonotype: This may be a read error: a much more frequent sequence differs by one nucleotide. The gene calls are TRBV7-9 and TRBJ2-3; possible D gene TRBD1, 5 bases. The CDR3 contains 12 residues. Looked up from germline, CDR1 is SEHNR and CDR2 is FQNEAQ (reference sequence). The CDR3 sequence: CAGSFGANTQYF. The DNA for the CDR3 is TGTGCCGGCAGCTTTGGGGCTAATACGCAGTATTTT. The complete variable domain, with remaining parts taken from reference TRBV7-9 and TRBJ2-3, reads DTGVSQNPRHKITKRGQNVTFRCDPISEHNRLYWYRQTLGQGPEFLTYFQNEAQLEKSRLLSDRFSAERPKGSFSTLEIQRTEQGDSAMYLCAGSFGANTQYFGPGTRLTVL.

V and J are TRBV10-3 and TRBJ1-6; D possibly corresponds to TRBD1 (5 bases). Between the trimmed V and J ends, which lost 0 bases and 7 bases, there was a span of 10 bases. The length of the CDR3 is 15 residues. CDR1 and CDR2 (germline): ENHRY, SYGVKD. The CDR3 region has the DNA TGTGCCATCAGTGAGTCCGTCAGGGAAAATTCACCCCTCCACTTT. Translated, it gives CAISESVRENSPLHF.

This CDR3 reads CASDRAEFDTQYF. The CDR3 DNA is TGTGCCAGCGATAGGGCTGAGTTCGATACGCAGTATTTT. The rearrangement links TRBV12-3 or TRBV12-4 to TRBJ2-3, with D uncertain. V lost 8 bases, J lost 6 bases, and 15 bases lay in between. This CDR3 region has 13 residues.

Concerning this clonotype itself: A read error may explain this, as a much larger clone is one base away. CDR3 DNA: TGTGCCAGCAGTTTTTCTGCTGGGGCCAGCGTCCTGACTTTC. Translating it yields CASSFSAGASVLTF. This chain connects TRBV12-3 or TRBV12-4 to TRBJ2-6, with D possibly TRBD1 on 5 matching bases. The CDR3 spans 14 residues.

Comment on this clonotype: A read error may produce the germline difference seen at one junction end. V is TRBV6-2 or TRBV6-3 and J is TRBJ2-1; possible D gene TRBD1, 5 bases. This CDR3 comprises 15 residues. Germline CDR1 MNHEY, CDR2 SVGEGT. The CDR3 sequence is CAGSYWGGPGHEQFF. CDR3 in DNA: TGTGCCGGCAGTTACTGGGGCGGCCCTGGGCATGAGCAGTTCTTC.

This clonotype was seen ten or more times. This chain connects TRBV6-2 or TRBV6-3 to TRBJ1-5; possibly TRBD1 for D (6 bases). Germline V lookup: CDR1 MNHEY, CDR2 SVGEGT. CDR3 length: 14 residues. V lost 7 bases and J 4 bases, leaving 14 bases between the germline ends. CDR3 bases: TGTGCCAGCACCATTGCCGACAGGAATCAGCCCCAGCATTTT. Protein product: CASTIADRNQPQHF.

This clonotype appeared many times. The rearrangement uses TRBV7-2 and TRBJ2-5; 7 bases are shared with TRBD1. Trimming at V came to 3 bases and at J to 2 bases, leaving 6 bases not matched to a gene. Germline V gene sequence: CDR1 SGHTA, CDR2 FQGNSA. The CDR3 extends over 15 amino acids. The CDR3 spells CASSFRDSFQETQYF. The CDR3 DNA sequence: TGTGCCAGCAGCTTCCGGGACAGTTTTCAAGAGACCCAGTACTTC.

The genes are TRBV10-1 and TRBJ2-7, with TRBD1 as a possible D gene (5 bases). Deletions cut 4 bases from V and 8 bases from J, with 9 bases between. Germline loops: CDR1 WNHNN, CDR2 SYGVQD (reference sequence). This CDR3 comprises 11 residues. This CDR3 reads CASSAGFKQYF. The CDR3, as DNA: TGCGCCAGCAGTGCAGGGTTCAAGCAGTACTTC.

This clonotype has a handful of counts. J is TRBJ2-1 and V is TRBV25-1; no clear D gene. The CDR3 sequence is 11 residues long. Germline V gene sequence: CDR1 MGHDK, CDR2 SYGVNS. V was clipped by 3 bases and J by 9 bases, with 6 bases between them. The DNA of the CDR3 is TGTGCCAGCAGTGACTCCATTGAGCAGTTCTTC. Amino acids: CASSDSIEQFF.

This clonotype was observed many times. The CDR3 loop is CSARERTGSKNIQYF. The DNA of the CDR3 is TGCAGTGCTAGAGAGAGGACAGGATCCAAAAACATTCAGTACTTC. The J gene is TRBJ2-4, the V gene TRBV20-1; TRBD1 aligns across 7 bases. V shed 0 bases and J 2 bases; nucleotides not matched to a gene: 4. The CDR3 loop spans 15 amino acids. Germline V gene data show CDR1 as DFQATT and CDR2 as SNEGSKA (reference sequence).

This clonotype showed up just a few times. V usage is TRBV7-2 and J usage is TRBJ2-7, with TRBD2 matching over 14 bases. The V and J ends lost 5 bases and 2 bases, in that order; junction bases with no gene match: 5. Germline CDR1 and CDR2: SGHTA and FQGNSA. The CDR3 runs to 16 residues. For the CDR3, the DNA is TGTGCCAGCAGCCCAAGGACTAGCGGGAGGCCCTACGAGCAGTACTTC. Translating gives CASSPRTSGRPYEQYF. The whole variable domain, remainder taken from reference TRBV7-2 and TRBJ2-7, is GAGVSQSPSNKVTEKGKDVELRCDPISGHTALYWYRQSLGQGLEFLIYFQGNSAPDKSGLPSDRFSAERTGGSVSTLTIQRTQQEDSAVYLCASSPRTSGRPYEQYFGPGTRLTVT.

The chain links TRBV28 to TRBJ2-1; D unclear. Trimming stripped 6 bases from V and 0 bases from J, with 15 bases between. Germline values: CDR1 MDHEN, CDR2 SYDVKM. The CDR3 consists of 16 residues. CDR3 nucleotides: TGTGCCAGCAGACGTGCCGCGGAAAGCTCCTACAATGAGCAGTTCTTC. This translates into CASRRAAESSYNEQFF.

With respect to this clonotype: Because the CDR3 is missing its conserved closing phenylalanine or tryptophan, this is likely a read error. The DNA is omitted, as the CDR3 cannot be located on it reliably, and the CDR3 follows TCRdb's listing. The rearrangement links TRBV4-1 to TRBJ2-7; TRBD1 is the table's D call, not checked against the DNA. Inclusive of both ends, the CDR3 amounts to 15 amino acids. Looked up from germline, CDR1 is MGHRA and CDR2 is YSYEKL. The CDR3 sequence is CASSQDRQGTYEHYY.

The rearrangement links TRBV28 to TRBJ2-7; possible D gene TRBD2, 5 bases. CDR1 and CDR2 (germline): MDHEN, SYDVKM. This CDR3 spans 13 amino acids. Trimming removed 4 bases from V and 4 bases from J, with 11 bases in between. Written as DNA, the CDR3 is TGTGCCAGCAGTTGGCGGGTAGGGTACGAGCAGTACTTC. It translates to CASSWRVGYEQYF.

The chain couples TRBV27 to TRBJ2-5; tentatively, D is TRBD2 (7 bases). The CDR3 is 13 residues long. From germline, CDR1 is MNHEY and CDR2 SMNVEV (reference sequence). Between the trimmed V and J ends, which lost 11 bases and 5 bases, there was a span of 18 bases. DNA of the CDR3: TGTGCCGGCCTGAAGGAGGGGGGGGAGACCCAGTACTTC. It codes for CAGLKEGGETQYF.

The chain is built from TRBV6-1 and TRBJ1-1; no clear D. The V end lost 0 bases, the J end lost 6 bases, and 11 bases lay between the germline ends. The CDR3 contains 14 residues. Germline values: CDR1 MNHNS, CDR2 SASEGT. The CDR3 region is CASSEAPGFSEAFF. CDR3 DNA sequence: TGTGCCAGCAGTGAAGCGCCTGGGTTTTCTGAAGCTTTCTTT.

V is TRBV29-1 and J is TRBJ1-1; tentatively, D is TRBD1 (5 bases). V shed 0 bases and J shed 0 bases, with 11 bases lying between them. CDR1 is SQVTM and CDR2 is ANQGSEA in the germline V gene. The CDR3 is 15 residues long. This CDR3 is CSVEDPRTLNTEAFF. The DNA for the CDR3 is TGCAGCGTTGAAGACCCTCGGACATTGAACACTGAAGCTTTCTTT.

This clonotype was observed many times. The chain recombines TRBV9 with TRBJ2-5; TRBD2 aligns across 10 bases. The junction had 2 bases not matched to a gene; V was cut back by 6 bases and J by 3 bases. The CDR3 spans 13 residues. Germline V lookup: CDR1 SGDLS, CDR2 YYNGEE. The CDR3 sequence is CASNLAGEETQYF. CDR3 nucleotides: TGTGCCAGCAATCTAGCGGGGGAAGAGACCCAGTACTTC.

This clonotype was seen at least ten times. The rearrangement uses TRBV7-2 and TRBJ2-7, with TRBD2 as a possible D gene (5 bases). The CDR3 extends over 16 amino acids. CDR1 SGHTA and CDR2 FQGNSA come from the germline V gene. V was cut by 5 bases and J by 2 bases, with 19 bases left in between. The CDR3 DNA reads TGTGCCAGCAGCCAGCCCCTGGTGGGAGTCCCCTACGAGCAGTACTTC. It encodes CASSQPLVGVPYEQYF.

CDR3 coding DNA: TGTGCCAGCAGCCGACCGGGACAGGGGAATTCACCCCTCCACTTT. It translates to CASSRPGQGNSPLHF. This chain uses TRBV3-1 with TRBJ1-6; 10 positions agree with TRBD1. Looked up from germline, CDR1 is LGHDT and CDR2 is YNNKEL (reference sequence). V shed 4 bases, J shed 7 bases, and the junction held 4 bases outside the gene matches. The length of the CDR3 is 15 residues.

CDR3 sequence: CASKQGGSGELFF. DNA for the CDR3: TGTGCCAGCAAACAGGGGGGCTCCGGGGAGCTGTTTTTT. The chain employs TRBV12-3 or TRBV12-4 and TRBJ2-2, with 8 bases aligning to TRBD1. The V and J ends lost 7 bases and 6 bases, in that order; junction bases with no gene match: 4. This CDR3 has 13 amino acids.

Many counts were recorded for this clonotype. The rearrangement joins TRBV20-1 to TRBJ1-2; unclear D gene. The CDR3 runs 11 residues. The ends were cut back, 6 bases at V and 8 bases at J, with 13 bases in the middle. Germline assignment: CDR1 DFQATT and CDR2 SNEGSKA (reference sequence). The CDR3 loop reads CSAWTGEGYTF. The CDR3, as DNA: TGCAGTGCATGGACCGGAGAAGGCTACACCTTC.

This clonotype showed up many times. The chain has TRBV28 and TRBJ2-5; 7 nucleotides match TRBD1. The CDR3 length is 16 residues. CDR1 is MDHEN, CDR2 SYDVKM, per germline. Germline trimming cut 2 bases from V and 1 base from J; bases unmatched to any gene: 7. The CDR3 here is CASSLIWGQPQETQYF. CDR3 in DNA: TGTGCCAGCAGTTTAATCTGGGGACAGCCCCAAGAGACCCAGTACTTC.

This clonotype was counted a few times. V usage is TRBV28 and J usage is TRBJ1-2; D is ambiguous. The CDR3 covers 12 residues. V lost 6 bases and J lost 5, with 10 bases in between. Germline-derived CDR1 and CDR2 are MDHEN and SYDVKM. The chain's CDR3 is CASSLRVYGYTF. DNA of the CDR3: TGTGCCAGCAGCCTTAGAGTTTATGGCTACACCTTC.